This note documents a single T cell receptor (beta chain) sequence. This clonotype was seen at least ten times. There is no known antigen for this receptor. No per-base quality is available; no much larger clone lies one base away. This sample is part of a study of CD8 T cells in ankylosing spondylitis (dated by TCRdb to between 2016 and 2019). At the level of the whole study: T cell receptor beta repertoires were profiled in healthy donors and ankylosing spondylitis patients so that disease-linked TCR variants could be found. Peripheral blood samples were taken, and synovial fluid was additionally collected from ankylosing spondylitis patients. The whole study cohort included over 85 healthy donors and around 25 ankylosing spondylitis patients.

Study-wide findings and limitations: The disease-linked clones had a CD8+ phenotype and were found at relatively low frequencies in peripheral blood. A TCR beta motif of fewer than 10 highly homologous amino acid variants appeared characteristic of blood from ankylosing spondylitis patients. The disease-linked clones were reported as significantly enriched in matched synovial fluid samples from ankylosing spondylitis patients. Some of the motif variants had been reported before in the synovial fluid and blood of reactive arthritis patients, a finding that suggests common disease-initiation mechanisms.

Sequencing used an Illumina HiSeq 2500. Quantitative 5'-RACE with molecular barcodes was used to prepare TCR beta libraries. Under the source paper's analysis protocol: A new computational method, built on a probabilistic model of VDJ rearrangement, was used to identify disease-linked TCR variants. TCRdb ran its own pipeline on the public reads, namely fastp trimming at Q25 and MiXCR clone calling, and kept in-frame beta chains. Rows with one shared CDR3 protein collapse into an entry with the most common genes and DNA. In this record, the V and J calls reflect TCRdb's handling and not the investigators' own analysis. Here the sample has approximately 46,000 distinct CDR3 sequences; about 11% occur a single time. The ten most abundant clones make up 1.4% of the sample. The cysteine opens and the phenylalanine closes a CDR3 of 12 amino acids. Just CDR3 DNA is preserved here, 36 bases in frame from base 1. Via the germline V gene, CDR1 is SQVTM and CDR2 ANQGSEA. The trim is 4 bases for V and 0 bases for J, with a gap of 4 bases between the germline ends.

This sequence originates from a male donor with ankylosing spondylitis or in good health (not recorded which). The receptor chain draws on TRBV29-1 and TRBJ1-5; the D gene remains uncertain. Sample: blood, either unsorted or a sorted T cell fraction (not recorded which). The CDR3 is CSVVDSNQPQHF. The nucleotide sequence reads as follows: TGCAGCGTTGTTGATAGCAATCAGCCCCAGCATTTT. The entire variable domain, with the stretches around the CDR3 drawn from the reference TRBV29-1 and TRBJ1-5 proteins, is SAVISQKPSRDICQRGTSLTIQCQVDSQVTMMFWYRQQPGQSLTLIATANQGSEATYESGFVIDKFPISRPNLTFSTLTVSNMSPEDSSIYLCSVVDSNQPQHFGDGTRLSIL.